The present TCR beta chain was sequenced within a study of cytomegalovirus exposure and HLA in healthy donors. The PCR contained 60 Vbeta and 13 Jbeta primers. The repertoire was sequenced with immunoSEQ multiplex PCR; TCRdb's copy has only in-frame clones and lacks some. The repertoire holds about 130,000 clones, with 80% as singletons. Germline V gene lookup returns CDR1 SGHTA and CDR2 FQGTGA. V was shortened by 1 base and J by 1 base, with 6 bases between the two germline ends. CDR3 length equals 14 residues. The rearrangement links TRBV7-3 to TRBJ2-3; D is uncertain. The material sequenced was PBMCs. This receptor was identified in a man aged 35 to 55 in good health and CMV-seronegative. This CDR3 reads CASSLNQGTDTQYF. CDR3 sequence (DNA): TGTGCCAGCAGCTTAAACCAGGGCACAGATACGCAGTATTTT.